This TCR beta chain was recovered during a study of CD8 T cells in Susac syndrome. Reverse transcription used roughly 0.45 to 1 ug RNA and random hexamers. The amplification used immunoSEQ multiplex PCR on TCR beta CDR3; it spanned 54 Vbeta and 13 Jbeta. MiXCR, run by TCRdb on the immunoSEQ multiplex PCR reads, gives a single entry per CDR3 protein. In the table there are about 210,000 distinct CDR3 sequences, 80% to 95% of which are singletons. Per the germline V gene, CDR1 is SGHDT and CDR2 is YYEEEE. There are 13 residues in the CDR3. Trimming took 3 bases from V and 6 from J; bases not matched to a gene: 2.

The sequencing sample was made of CD4+ T cells from PBMCs. J is TRBJ2-7 and V is TRBV5-6; 11 nucleotides match TRBD1. The clonotype comes from a human donor in good health. CDR3 loop: CASSSDRGREQYF. The CDR3 DNA sequence: TGTGCCAGCAGCTCGGACAGGGGGCGCGAGCAGTACTTC.